This T cell receptor beta chain was sequenced for a study of T cells in localized non-small cell lung cancer. General study points: Increased T cell density in blood showed an association with longer overall survival. Adjacent lung exhibited a median of about 50 among the 100 most abundant tumor clones. Peak T cell clonality was found in uninvolved adjacent lung, exceeding tumor. Multi-region tumor sequencing was not done, so intratumor heterogeneity could not be excluded.

Generated by immunoSEQ multiplex PCR, the TCRdb table keeps only in-frame clones and is missing some. Among tens of thousands of clones listed, about 81% were seen once. Turning to this clone: Its antigen remains unknown.

V was shortened by 5 bases and J by 6 bases, with 17 bases between the two germline ends. Germline CDR1 and CDR2: SGHTA and FQGTGA. The CDR3 consists of 14 residues. This material consisted of peripheral blood, taken before any cancer treatment. The receptor comes from a female donor over 55 with stage I lung adenocarcinoma. The genes are TRBV7-3 and TRBJ2-7; possible D gene TRBD2, 6 bases. CDR3 DNA sequence: TGTGCCAGCAGCCGAGGAGGGGTAATGGGCGAGCAGTACTTC. Protein product: CASSRGGVMGEQYF.